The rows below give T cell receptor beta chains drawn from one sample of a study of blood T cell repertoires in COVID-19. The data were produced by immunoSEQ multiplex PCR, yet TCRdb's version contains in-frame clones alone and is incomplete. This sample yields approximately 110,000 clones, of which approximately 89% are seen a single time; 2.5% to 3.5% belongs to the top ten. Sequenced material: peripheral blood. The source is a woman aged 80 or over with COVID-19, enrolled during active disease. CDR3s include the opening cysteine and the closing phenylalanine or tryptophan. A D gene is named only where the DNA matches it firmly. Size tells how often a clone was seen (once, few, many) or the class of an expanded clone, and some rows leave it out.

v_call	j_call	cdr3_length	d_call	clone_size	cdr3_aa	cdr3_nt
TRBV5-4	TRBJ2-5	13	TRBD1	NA	CASSLLQGETQYF	TGTGCCAGCAGCTTGTTACAGGGGGAGACCCAGTACTTC
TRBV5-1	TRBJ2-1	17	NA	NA	CASSWGDRTSSYNEQFF	TGCGCCAGCAGCTGGGGAGACAGGACGAGCTCCTACAATGAGCAGTTCTTC
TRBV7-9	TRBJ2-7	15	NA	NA	CASSDRTKAVNEQYF	TGTGCCAGCAGCGACCGGACTAAAGCAGTCAACGAGCAGTACTTC
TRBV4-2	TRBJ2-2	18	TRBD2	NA	CASSQEGDAAGVAGELFF	TGTGCCAGCAGCCAAGAAGGGGACGCAGCGGGAGTTGCCGGGGAGCTGTTTTTT
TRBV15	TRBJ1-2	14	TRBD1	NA	CATSRGRTGGGYTF	TGTGCCACCAGCAGGGGTCGGACAGGGGGTGGCTACACCTTC
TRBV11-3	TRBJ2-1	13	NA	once	CASSLRERNEQFF	TGTGCCAGCAGCTTACGGGAGCGCAATGAGCAGTTCTTC
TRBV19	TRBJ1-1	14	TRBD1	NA	CASSIQGAGTEAFF	TGTGCCAGTAGTATACAGGGGGCGGGAACTGAAGCTTTCTTT
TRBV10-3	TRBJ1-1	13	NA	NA	CAISGQTNTEAFF	TGTGCCATCAGTGGACAGACGAACACTGAAGCTTTCTTT
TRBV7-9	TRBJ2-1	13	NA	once	CASSLRQLNEQFF	TGTGCCAGCAGCTTACGACAGCTCAATGAGCAGTTCTTC
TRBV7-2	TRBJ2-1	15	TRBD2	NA	CASSLARTSPNEQFF	TGTGCCAGCAGCTTAGCTCGGACTAGCCCCAATGAGCAGTTCTTC
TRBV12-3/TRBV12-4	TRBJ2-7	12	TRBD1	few	CASSLRGTGQYF	TGTGCCAGCAGTTTACGTGGGACAGGGCAGTACTTC
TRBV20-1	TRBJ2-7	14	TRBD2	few	CSASVASGSHEQYF	TGCAGTGCTAGTGTGGCTAGCGGGAGCCACGAGCAGTACTTC
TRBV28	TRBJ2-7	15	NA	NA	CASSLRGQGRYEQYF	TGTGCCAGCAGTTTAAGGGGCCAGGGGAGATACGAGCAGTACTTC
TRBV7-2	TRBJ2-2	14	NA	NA	CASRSRGDTGELFF	TGTGCCAGCAGAAGCCGCGGGGACACCGGGGAGCTGTTTTTT
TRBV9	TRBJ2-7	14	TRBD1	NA	CASSPGQVSYEQYF	TGTGCCAGCAGCCCGGGACAGGTCTCCTACGAGCAGTACTTC
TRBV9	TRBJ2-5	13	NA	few	CASSVRQKETQYF	TGTGCCAGCAGCGTAAGACAGAAAGAGACCCAGTACTTC
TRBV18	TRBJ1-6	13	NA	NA	CASSAARGSPLHF	TGTGCCAGCTCAGCGGCTCGGGGATCACCCCTCCACTTT
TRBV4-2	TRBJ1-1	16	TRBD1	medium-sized	CASSQDPGQGNTEAFF	TGTGCCAGCAGCCAAGACCCGGGACAGGGGAACACTGAAGCTTTCTTT
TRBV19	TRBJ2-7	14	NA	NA	CASSITGPSYEQYF	TGTGCCAGTAGTATAACAGGGCCCTCCTACGAGCAGTACTTC
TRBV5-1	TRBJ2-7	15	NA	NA	CASSASSPPKDEQYF	TGCGCCAGCAGCGCCTCTAGTCCGCCCAAGGACGAGCAGTACTTC
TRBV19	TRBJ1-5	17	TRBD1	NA	CASSSSKGTGGVQPQHF	TGTGCCAGTAGTTCCTCCAAGGGGACAGGGGGCGTCCAGCCCCAGCATTTT
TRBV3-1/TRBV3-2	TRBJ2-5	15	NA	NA	CASSPDSGNQETQYF	TGTGCCAGCAGCCCAGATTCCGGGAACCAAGAGACCCAGTACTTC
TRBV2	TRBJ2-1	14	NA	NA	CASTREQSYNEQFF	TGTGCCAGCACCCGGGAACAGTCTTACAATGAGCAGTTCTTC
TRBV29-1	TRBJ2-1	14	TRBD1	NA	CSARDRGSYNEQFF	TGCAGCGCTAGGGACAGGGGGTCCTACAATGAGCAGTTCTTC
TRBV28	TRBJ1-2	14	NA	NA	CASTDATANYGYTF	TGTGCCAGCACCGACGCAACAGCTAACTATGGCTACACCTTC
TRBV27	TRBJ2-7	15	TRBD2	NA	CASSLPASGSYEQYF	TGTGCCAGCAGTTTACCGGCTAGCGGCTCCTACGAGCAGTACTTC
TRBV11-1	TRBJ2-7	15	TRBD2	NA	CASSTGLAGEYEQYF	TGTGCCAGCAGCACCGGACTAGCGGGAGAATACGAGCAGTACTTC
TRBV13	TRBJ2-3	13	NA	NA	CASSFSGTDTQYF	TGTGCCAGCAGCTTCTCGGGCACAGATACGCAGTATTTT
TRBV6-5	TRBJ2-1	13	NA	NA	CASREGFDNEQFF	TGTGCCAGCAGGGAGGGGTTCGACAATGAGCAGTTCTTC
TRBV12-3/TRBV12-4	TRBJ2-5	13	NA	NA	CASSLVEGETQYF	TGTGCCAGCAGTTTGGTCGAGGGAGAGACCCAGTACTTC
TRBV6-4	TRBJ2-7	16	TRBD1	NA	CASSDSIQGSSYEQYF	TGTGCCAGCAGTGACTCGATACAGGGGAGCTCCTACGAGCAGTACTTC
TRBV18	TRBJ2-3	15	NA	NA	CASSPSYSFTDTQYF	TGTGCCAGCTCACCGTCGTACAGCTTCACAGATACGCAGTATTTT
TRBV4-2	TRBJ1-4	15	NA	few	CASSRNRVFNEKLFF	TGTGCCAGCAGCCGGAACAGGGTCTTTAATGAAAAACTGTTTTTT
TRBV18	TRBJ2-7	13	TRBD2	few	CASSPLAGYEQYF	TGTGCCAGCTCACCACTAGCGGGGTACGAGCAGTACTTC
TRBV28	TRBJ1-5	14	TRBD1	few	CASLRTGRYQPQHF	TGTGCCAGCCTCCGGACAGGCCGCTATCAGCCCCAGCATTTT
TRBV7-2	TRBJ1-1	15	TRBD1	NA	CASSAAGQGSTEAFF	TGTGCCAGCAGCGCAGCGGGACAGGGTTCTACTGAAGCTTTCTTT
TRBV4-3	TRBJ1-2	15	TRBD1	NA	CASSRGTGENYGYTF	TGCGCCAGCAGCCGAGGGACAGGGGAAAACTATGGCTACACCTTC
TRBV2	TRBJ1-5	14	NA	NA	CASSEIRGNQPQHF	TGTGCCAGCAGTGAAATCAGGGGTAATCAGCCCCAGCATTTT
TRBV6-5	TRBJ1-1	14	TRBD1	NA	CASSHNRGNTEAFF	TGTGCCAGCAGTCACAACAGGGGGAACACTGAAGCTTTCTTT
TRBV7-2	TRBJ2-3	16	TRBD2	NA	CASSFLTSVATDTQYF	TGTGCCAGCAGCTTTTTGACTAGCGTGGCGACAGATACGCAGTATTTT
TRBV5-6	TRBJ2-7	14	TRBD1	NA	CASSLGQGAYEQYF	TGTGCCAGCAGCTTGGGACAGGGGGCCTACGAGCAGTACTTC
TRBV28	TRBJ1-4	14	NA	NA	CASSFQQGNQKLFF	TGTGCCAGCAGTTTTCAGCAGGGGAACCAAAAACTGTTTTTT
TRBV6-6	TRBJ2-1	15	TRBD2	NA	CASSPEGSGSVEQFF	TGTGCCAGCAGCCCCGAGGGTAGCGGGAGTGTTGAGCAGTTCTTC
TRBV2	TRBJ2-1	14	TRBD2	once	CASNLAGTSAEQFF	TGTGCCAGCAACTTAGCCGGGACTAGTGCTGAGCAGTTCTTC
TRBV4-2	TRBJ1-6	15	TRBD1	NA	CASSQWTGDYSPLHF	TGTGCCAGCAGCCAATGGACAGGGGACTATTCACCCCTCCACTTT
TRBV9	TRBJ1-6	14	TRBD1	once	CASSGGQRNSPLHF	TGTGCCAGCAGCGGGGGACAGCGAAATTCACCCCTCCACTTT
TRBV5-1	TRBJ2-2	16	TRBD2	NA	CASRLGTSGTTGELFF	TGCGCCAGCAGACTGGGGACTAGCGGTACAACCGGGGAGCTGTTTTTT
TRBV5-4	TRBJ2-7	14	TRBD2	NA	CASSLSPREGEQYF	TGTGCCAGCAGCTTGTCTCCCAGGGAGGGCGAGCAGTACTTC
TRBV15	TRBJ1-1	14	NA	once	CATSRNYGNTEAFF	TGTGCCACCAGCAGGAACTACGGGAACACTGAAGCTTTCTTT
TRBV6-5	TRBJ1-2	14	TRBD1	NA	CASSNIDRVAGYTF	TGTGCCAGCAGTAACATAGACAGGGTGGCTGGCTACACCTTC
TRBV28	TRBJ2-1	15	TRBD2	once	CASSLWTSGSYEQFF	TGTGCCAGCAGTTTATGGACTAGCGGGAGCTATGAGCAGTTCTTC
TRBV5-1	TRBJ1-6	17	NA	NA	CASSLDSGSSDNSPLHF	TGCGCCAGCAGCTTGGACTCGGGAAGTTCGGATAATTCACCCCTCCACTTT
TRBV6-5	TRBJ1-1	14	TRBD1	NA	CASGWTGQNTEAFF	TGTGCCAGCGGATGGACAGGCCAGAACACTGAAGCTTTCTTT
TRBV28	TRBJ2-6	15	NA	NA	CASSLPSSGANVLTF	TGTGCCAGCAGTTTACCGTCTTCTGGGGCCAACGTCCTGACTTTC
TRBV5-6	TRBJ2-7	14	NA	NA	CASSRSMERMEQYF	TGTGCCAGCAGCCGCAGCATGGAGAGGATGGAGCAGTACTTC